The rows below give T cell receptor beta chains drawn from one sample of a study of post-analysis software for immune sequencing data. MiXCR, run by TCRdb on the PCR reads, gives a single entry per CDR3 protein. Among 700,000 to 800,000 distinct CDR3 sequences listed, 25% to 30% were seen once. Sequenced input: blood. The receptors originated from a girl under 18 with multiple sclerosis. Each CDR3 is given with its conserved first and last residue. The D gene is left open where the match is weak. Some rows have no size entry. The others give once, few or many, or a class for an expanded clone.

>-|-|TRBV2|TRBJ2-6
TGTGCCAGCAGTGGGCGGATCTCTGGGGCCAACGTCCTGACTTTC
CASSGRISGANVLTF
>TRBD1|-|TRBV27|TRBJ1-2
TGTGCCAGCAGTTGGGGGACAGGTTATGGCTACACCTTC
CASSWGTGYGYTF
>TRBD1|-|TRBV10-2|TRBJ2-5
TGCGCCACCCAACCTGGGACAGGGGGAGGAGAGACCCAGTACTTC
CATQPGTGGGETQYF
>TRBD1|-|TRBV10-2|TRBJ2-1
TGCGCCAGCAGTGAGTTACGGACAGGAGAGCAGTTCTTC
CASSELRTGEQFF
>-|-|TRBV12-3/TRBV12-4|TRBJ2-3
TGTGCCAGCAGAGAGAGAACAGATATGGAGTATTTT
CASRERTDMEYF
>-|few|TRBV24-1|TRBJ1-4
TGTGCCACTCAGGAGACAGCTAATGAAAAACTGTTTTTT
CATQETANEKLFF
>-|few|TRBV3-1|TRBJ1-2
TGTGCCAGCAGCCAAAGGACGAGGGGAGGTAACTATGGCTACACCTTC
CASSQRTRGGNYGYTF
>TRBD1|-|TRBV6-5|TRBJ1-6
TGTGCCAGCAGCCAAAACGGACAGGGGTTGAGTTCACCCCTCCACTTT
CASSQNGQGLSSPLHF
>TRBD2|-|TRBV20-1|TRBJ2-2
TGCAGTGCTAGGTTGAGCGGGAGACGCACCGGGGAGCTGTTTTTT
CSARLSGRRTGELFF
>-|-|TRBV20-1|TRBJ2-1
TGCAGTGCTAGAGATGGGACGGCGGGGATCTCTCCTGAGCAGTTCTTC
CSARDGTAGISPEQFF
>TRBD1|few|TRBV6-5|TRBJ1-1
TGTGCCAGCAGTTACTCGGGACAGGGCACTGAAGCTTTCTTT
CASSYSGQGTEAFF
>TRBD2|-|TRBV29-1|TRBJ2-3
TGCAGCGTTGAAGGGGTAGCGGGGGGCACAGATACGCAGTATTTT
CSVEGVAGGTDTQYF
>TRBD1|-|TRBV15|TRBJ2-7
TGTGCCACCAGCAAGGACAGGGGGCTCTTCGACGAGCAGTACTTC
CATSKDRGLFDEQYF
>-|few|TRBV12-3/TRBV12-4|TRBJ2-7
TGTGCCAGCAGTCCGACTCGGATGGGCGAGCAGTACTTC
CASSPTRMGEQYF
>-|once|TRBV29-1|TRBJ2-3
TGCAGCGTTGAAAAAGACACCTATAGCACAGATACGCAGTATTTT
CSVEKDTYSTDTQYF
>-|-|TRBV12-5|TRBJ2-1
TGTGCTAGTGGTTTGCGAGGGGACAATGAGCAGTTCTTC
CASGLRGDNEQFF
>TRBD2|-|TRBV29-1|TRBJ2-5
TGCAGCGCATTCGGAGCGGGGGGGCCAGAGACCCAGTACTTC
CSAFGAGGPETQYF
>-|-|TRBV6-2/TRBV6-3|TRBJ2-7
TGTGCCAGCACCTTACTGGGGAACGGCGAGCAGTACTTC
CASTLLGNGEQYF
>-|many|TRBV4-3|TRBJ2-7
TGCGCCAGCAGCCAAGCTGAAGGGGACGAGCAGTACTTC
CASSQAEGDEQYF